This T cell receptor beta chain originates from a study of blood T cell repertoires in COVID-19. The overall study: Sources were T cells, B-cell-depleted T cells, or PBMCs; the material itself was cDNA or gDNA.

The germline V gene has CDR1 MDHEN and CDR2 SYDVKM. The CDR3 is 14 amino acids. V was clipped by 3 bases and J by 6 bases; unmatched bases: 7. This clone was counted a few times. Original methodology: Estimated nucleated cell counts came from reference gene primer amplification. Measured with immunoSEQ multiplex PCR; TCRdb has only the in-frame clones, and not every one. From that table come the V and J calls and clone size; the DNA was used to work out D and trimming. The sample comprises fewer than 400,000 clones, over 75% of which are singletons, and about 4.6% rests with the top ten. The sequencing sample was made of PBMCs or T cells enriched from blood (not recorded which). The V and J genes are TRBV28 and TRBJ2-5, with TRBD2 identical over 7 bases. The receptor was derived from a man aged 25-45 years who had recovered from COVID-19. CDR3 bases: TGTGCCAGCAGTTTGGGAGGGCAGCCGCAGACCCAGTACTTC. As protein: CASSLGGQPQTQYF.